This T cell receptor beta chain emerged from a study of T cells in Graves' hyperthyroidism and ophthalmopathy (dated by TCRdb to between 2019 and 2020). Describing the broader study: Peripheral blood was sampled at the time of initial diagnosis, prior to any treatment. TCR V-J signatures able to tell the groups apart were searched for in a discovery cohort of 100 or so patients, of whom about 40 had Graves' ophthalmopathy and 57 had stable Graves' hyperthyroidism. An independent validation cohort of under 20 hyperthyroidism patients and 17 patients who later progressed to ophthalmopathy tested prospective prediction of ophthalmopathy. The roughly 91 discovery patients were randomly divided into training and test sets at a 7:3 ratio. Thyroid tissue and blood T-cell repertoires from six Graves' hyperthyroidism patients were also compared in the study. Once sampling was done, hyperthyroidism patients were given methimazole at a starting dose of 30 mg daily, whereas ophthalmopathy patients were given high-dose intravenous methylprednisolone. The paper describes TCR Vbeta CDR3 sequencing of 135 peripheral blood samples, made up of roughly 40 ophthalmopathy patients, 70 to 80 hyperthyroidism patients and 17 progressor patients. The paper's findings and limits, for the study overall: Most expanded thyroid clonotypes (frequency above 0.001) were also detected in blood, suggesting blood repertoires may reflect thyroid immune responses. No statistical method was used to fix the sample size in advance, and group allocation was not hidden from the investigators. Ophthalmopathy was separated from stable hyperthyroidism by a 13 V-J signature model, with around 90% sensitivity and 81% to 82% specificity obtained in cross-validation and 80%/75% obtained in testing. In validation, the model predicted progression to ophthalmopathy with 55% to 71% sensitivity and 72% to 75% specificity, a median of about 6 months before onset.

Worth noting for this clonotype: Its specific antigen is unknown. No much larger clone is present one base from it, and per-base qualities are unavailable.

The TCR beta CDR3 regions were amplified from RNA transcripts. The first round of RT-PCR for the TCR CDR3 was performed with the HTBI primer set and the Qiagen OneStep RT-PCR kit. Libraries were constructed in a second round of multiplex PCR, after which size selection and purification were performed. Libraries were sequenced paired-end with 100 bp reads on an Illumina HiSeq2000. In the authors' own workflow: SOAPnuke was used to process the raw data, with reads discarded if the reads contained adapters or uncalled bases, had a mean Phred below 15, or lacked an exact constant-primer or identifier match. High-quality paired reads were merged with COPE v1.2.5, and unique nucleotide sequences were defined as clonotypes. MiTCR v1.1 was used to align clonotypes to the IMGT TRBV, TRBD and TRBJ reference segments. Only V-J combinations with frequency above 0.0001, covering approximately 99% of repertoires, were analysed. The TCS score was defined as F50 (clonal expansion) divided by E x V (chaos), with BLOSUM62-based TCRdist calculated between CDR3 peptides within each V-J. Welch's t-statistics and random forest reduced fewer than 600 V-J features to 13, which were used in a naive Bayes classifier (R e1071). TCRdb redid the processing of the public reads, applying fastp at Q25 and MiXCR, and retained in-frame beta chains. Rows are combined by CDR3 protein, so each entry shows the most common genes and DNA. These V and J calls rely on TCRdb rather than the paper's analysis. The sample yields around 450,000 distinct CDR3 sequences; roughly 15% were counted once. The biggest ten clones account for 5% to 6.5% of the sample.

A patient counted as having stable Graves' hyperthyroidism if no progression to ophthalmopathy occurred over 18 months of follow-up. Hyperthyroidism patients were aged 18 to 65 years and newly diagnosed, with disease duration of less than 2 months. The study excluded patients with uncontrolled infections, other autoimmune diseases, pregnancy or lactation. Clinical symptoms, serum thyroxine and TRAb, thyroid ultrasound, and orbital computed tomography formed the basis for the diagnoses. PBMCs were isolated from about 9 ml of fresh peripheral blood by Ficoll-Paque density gradient centrifugation. Total RNA was extracted using Trizol reagent, and RNA quality was assessed on an Agilent 2100 Bioanalyzer. The TCR comes from a woman between 18 and 29 years old with Graves' hyperthyroidism. Sequencing input: blood.

The DNA sequence is as follows: TGCAGTGCTAGGCTCCCTAGCGGGAGGGCCAGTTGGAATGAGCAGTTCTTC. Translated, this gives CSARLPSGRASWNEQFF. Recombination linked TRBV20-1 to TRBJ2-1; 12 middle bases align to TRBD2. From its cysteine to its phenylalanine, the CDR3 spans 17 amino acids. Of all the DNA, just the CDR3 is kept, 51 bases in frame from base 1. Unmatched junction bases come to 13, with V trimmed by 3 bases and J by 7 bases. In the germline V gene (reference sequence), CDR1 corresponds to DFQATT and CDR2 to SNEGSKA.